These 21 T cell receptor beta chains were all obtained from the same sample, sequenced in a study of blood T cell repertoires in COVID-19. TCRdb's table, derived via immunoSEQ multiplex PCR, lists solely in-frame clones and lacks some. This sample has roughly 290,000 clones; 85% occur once, and the top ten carry around 4.2%. Material for sequencing was peripheral blood. The receptors were gathered from a woman aged 45-60 years with active or convalescent COVID-19.

The CDR3 region has the DNA TGTGCCAGCAGCGTAGGTTGGACAGGCACAGATACGCAGTATTTT. Translating it yields CASSVGWTGTDTQYF. The chain has TRBV9 and TRBJ2-3; D perhaps matches TRBD1 (6 bases). The germline V gene has CDR1 SGDLS and CDR2 YYNGEE. Trimming left V 0 bases short and J 1 base short, with 9 bases between. The CDR3 is 15 amino acids. Full variable domain (missing parts from reference TRBV9 and TRBJ2-3): DSGVTQTPKHLITATGQRVTLRCSPRSGDLSVYWYQQSLDQGLQFLIQYYNGEERAKGNILERFSAQQFPDLHSELNLSSLELGDSALYFCASSVGWTGTDTQYFGPGTRLTVL.

This clone was recorded at least ten times. The gene calls are TRBV28 and TRBJ2-2; TRBD2 agrees at 8 bases. V shed 3 bases and J 4 bases; nucleotides not matched to a gene: 7. CDR3 length: 16 residues. Germline CDR1 is MDHEN and CDR2 is SYDVKM. CDR3 region: CASSFAGSGGTGELFF. Written as DNA, the CDR3 is TGTGCCAGCAGTTTCGCGGGCAGCGGGGGCACCGGGGAGCTGTTTTTT.

This rearrangement joins TRBV2 to TRBJ1-2; 9 positions match TRBD1. CDR1 and CDR2 (germline): SNHLY, FYNNEI. J was trimmed by 8 bases and V by 10 bases; bases with no gene match: 5. The CDR3 sequence is 11 residues long. For the CDR3, the DNA is TGTGCCACCACAGGGGGCTGGGGCTACACCTTC. Its translation: CATTGGWGYTF.

The chain has TRBV6-5 and TRBJ2-5; 8 bases line up with TRBD1. This CDR3 is 14 amino acids long. The J segment lost 2 bases and the V segment lost 6 bases, leaving 5 bases of the junction unmatched. Germline assignment: CDR1 MNHEY and CDR2 SVGAGI. The DNA for the CDR3 is TGTGCCAGCAGGAGGACAGGGAGACAAGAGACCCAGTACTTC. It yields the protein CASRRTGRQETQYF.

V is TRBV18 and J is TRBJ1-1; 9 nucleotides line up with TRBD1. The germline V gene encodes CDR1 KGHSH and CDR2 LQKENI. V lost 2 bases to trimming and J lost 7 bases; unmatched junction nucleotides: 5. This CDR3 region has 14 residues. CDR3 loop: CASSPNRGHGEAFF. The CDR3, as DNA: TGTGCCAGCTCACCAAACAGGGGGCATGGTGAAGCTTTCTTT. Full variable domain (outside the CDR3, taken from reference TRBV18 and TRBJ1-1): NAGVMQNPRHLVRRRGQEARLRCSPMKGHSHVYWYRQLPEEGLKFMVYLQKENIIDESGMPKERFSAEFPKEGPSILRIQQVVRGDSAAYFCASSPNRGHGEAFFGQGTRLTVV.

This clone was counted at least ten times. The V call is TRBV6-5, the J call TRBJ2-1; 8 bases are shared with TRBD2. Germline V CDR1 and CDR2: MNHEY, SVGAGI. This CDR3 has 14 residues. The V gene end was trimmed by 5 bases and the J gene end by 4 bases; junction bases not matched to a gene: 4. DNA of the CDR3: TGTGCCAGCAGTCGAGCTAGCGGGTACAATGAGCAGTTCTTC. Protein product: CASSRASGYNEQFF.

This rearrangement joins TRBV18 to TRBJ1-1; 10 nucleotides match TRBD1. Per the germline V gene, CDR1 is KGHSH and CDR2 is LQKENI. Unmatched junction bases numbered 8, after V lost 4 bases and J lost 3 bases. CDR3 size: 16 residues. The CDR3 bases are TGTGCCAGCTCACAGGGACAGGGGATTGGGGACACTGAAGCTTTCTTT. It specifies CASSQGQGIGDTEAFF. The full variable domain, rest sourced from reference TRBV18 and TRBJ1-1, is NAGVMQNPRHLVRRRGQEARLRCSPMKGHSHVYWYRQLPEEGLKFMVYLQKENIIDESGMPKERFSAEFPKEGPSILRIQQVVRGDSAAYFCASSQGQGIGDTEAFFGQGTRLTVV.

V is TRBV2 and J is TRBJ2-7; 11 bases fit TRBD2. V lost 0 bases and J lost 5; bases outside the gene matches: 9. In germline, CDR1 is SNHLY, CDR2 FYNNEI. The CDR3 sequence is 17 residues long. CDR3 loop: CASSEAPILAGDDEQYF. The CDR3 nucleotides are TGTGCCAGCAGTGAAGCCCCGATACTAGCGGGAGATGACGAGCAGTACTTC.

The rearrangement uses TRBV7-8 and TRBJ2-1; 7 nucleotides match TRBD2. This CDR3 contains 15 residues. The ends lost 5 bases at V and 7 bases at J; junction bases unmatched: 11. Germline CDR1 SGHVS, CDR2 FQNEAQ. The CDR3 sequence is CASSAGLGRANEQFF. CDR3 DNA sequence: TGTGCCAGCAGCGCCGGACTAGGCAGGGCAAATGAGCAGTTCTTC.

The V call is TRBV27, the J call TRBJ1-6, with D tentatively TRBD1 (5 bases). This CDR3 region has 18 residues. With 3 bases removed from V and 0 bases from J, the gap between germline ends came to 15 bases. Germline CDR1 MNHEY, CDR2 SMNVEV (reference sequence). This CDR3 is CASSFFLRGSSYNSPLHF. CDR3 DNA: TGTGCCAGCAGTTTTTTCCTAAGGGGCAGCTCCTATAATTCACCCCTCCACTTT.

The chain links TRBV19 to TRBJ2-2; TRBD1 aligns across 10 bases. The V and J ends lost 7 bases and 5 bases, in that order; junction bases with no gene match: 4. CDR3 size: 14 residues. The V gene's germline CDR1 is LNHDA and CDR2 SQIVND (reference sequence). CDR3 amino acids: CASIPGQGTGELFF. The CDR3 DNA is TGTGCCAGTATTCCGGGACAGGGGACCGGGGAGCTGTTTTTT.

The rearrangement uses TRBV28 and TRBJ1-1; 8 positions match TRBD1. In germline, CDR1 is MDHEN, CDR2 SYDVKM. With 9 bases clipped from V and 0 bases from J, the junction kept 18 bases outside the gene matches. The CDR3 has 18 amino acids. CDR3 in DNA: TGTGCCAGTCCCCCCCGGACAGGGAGGAACAGGATGAACACTGAAGCTTTCTTT. This translates into CASPPRTGRNRMNTEAFF.

The chain couples TRBV7-7 to TRBJ2-2; a possible D gene is TRBD2 (6 bases). Deletions cut 3 bases from V and 6 bases from J, with 8 bases between. CDR1 and CDR2 from the germline V gene are SSHAT and FNYEAQ (reference sequence). The CDR3 runs to 13 residues. CDR3: CASSFGGSGELFF. The CDR3 bases are TGTGCCAGCAGCTTTGGAGGGTCCGGGGAGCTGTTTTTT.

V usage is TRBV7-9 and J usage is TRBJ2-3, with D tentatively TRBD2 (5 bases). The germline V gene encodes CDR1 SEHNR and CDR2 FQNEAQ (reference sequence). The CDR3 is 15 residues long. The V and J ends lost 3 bases and 5 bases respectively, with 15 bases between them. CDR3 in DNA: TGTGCCAGCAGCTTGGCAGGATTAGGAGGAGATACGCAGTATTTT. It specifies CASSLAGLGGDTQYF. Using reference TRBV7-9 and TRBJ2-3 for the parts outside the CDR3, the full variable domain is DTGVSQNPRHKITKRGQNVTFRCDPISEHNRLYWYRQTLGQGPEFLTYFQNEAQLEKSRLLSDRFSAERPKGSFSTLEIQRTEQGDSAMYLCASSLAGLGGDTQYFGPGTRLTVL.

The chain carries TRBV15 and TRBJ2-7; possibly TRBD1 for D (6 bases). Germline V gene lookup returns CDR1 LNHNV and CDR2 YYDKDF (reference sequence). V was pared by 3 bases and J by 7 bases, with 16 bases between. The CDR3 is 14 amino acids. In DNA, the CDR3 is TGTGCCACCAGCAGGGGAAGCAGGGGCCTGGAGCAGTACTTC. Translated, it gives CATSRGSRGLEQYF.

This rearrangement joins TRBV5-4 to TRBJ1-2; the D gene is possibly TRBD1 (6 bases). The CDR3 length is 15 residues. CDR1 is SGHNT, CDR2 YYREEE, per germline (reference sequence). The V end was cut by 2 bases, the J end by 4 bases, with 15 bases between. CDR3 sequence reads: CASSLLQQGTYGYTF. CDR3 bases: TGTGCCAGCAGCTTACTCCAACAGGGCACCTATGGCTACACCTTC. The whole variable domain, filled in from reference TRBV5-4 and TRBJ1-2, reads ETGVTQSPTHLIKTRGQQVTLRCSSQSGHNTVSWYQQALGQGPQFIFQYYREEENGRGNFPPRFSGLQFPNYSSELNVNALELDDSALYLCASSLLQQGTYGYTFGSGTRLTVV.

The CDR3 is CASSQSLEGYGYTF. The DNA of the CDR3 is TGCGCCAGCAGCCAATCCCTGGAGGGGTATGGCTACACCTTC. The chain couples TRBV5-1 to TRBJ1-2; D is possibly TRBD1 (5 bases). CDR1 and CDR2 (germline): SGHRS, YFSETQ. Trimming removed 4 bases from V and 5 bases from J, with 15 bases in between. This CDR3 spans 14 amino acids.

The chain has TRBV10-3 and TRBJ1-2; 7 nucleotides align to TRBD1. V lost 0 bases, J lost 3 bases, and 7 bases stayed unmatched. Germline loops: CDR1 ENHRY, CDR2 SYGVKD. The CDR3 length is 16 residues. The CDR3 spells CAISESRRGLDYGYTF. Here the CDR3 DNA reads TGTGCCATCAGTGAGTCAAGAAGGGGGCTAGACTATGGCTACACCTTC.

The V and J genes are TRBV30 and TRBJ1-1; D ambiguous. Germline lookup yields CDR1 GTSNPN and CDR2 SVGIG (reference sequence). Trimming took off 5 bases at V and 1 base at J, with 11 bases between the two ends. This CDR3 is built from 13 residues. CDR3 sequence: CAWAGLSNTEAFF. DNA for the CDR3: TGTGCCTGGGCAGGACTGTCGAACACTGAAGCTTTCTTT.

The chain employs TRBV6-1 and TRBJ1-2; D is unresolved. V lost 1 base and J lost 7, with 7 bases in between. CDR3 length: 12 residues. Germline V lookup: CDR1 MNHNS, CDR2 SASEGT. The CDR3 sequence is CASSEVEAGYTF. In DNA, the CDR3 is TGTGCCAGCAGTGAAGTCGAGGCTGGCTACACCTTC.

The CDR3 DNA follows: TGTGCCACCAGTGAGGGCTTCACCGGGGAGCTGTTTTTT. Its translation: CATSEGFTGELFF. The chain combines TRBV24-1 with TRBJ2-2, with D unclear. Trimming took 4 bases from V and 4 from J, leaving 6 bases between them. The V gene's germline CDR1 is KGHDR and CDR2 SFDVKD. The CDR3 has 13 residues.